This T cell receptor beta chain was recovered during a study of synovial regulatory T cells in juvenile arthritis. The overall study: Roughly six patients were on methotrexate and three were untreated.

This clone shows up as medium-sized (0.01 to 0.1%) by frequency. What it binds is not known. Overall study results and limits: Largely private between patients, iaTreg TCR repertoires showed partial overlap with synovial Teff and blood CPL repertoires. Synovial Treg CDR3 sequences overlapped more with iaTregs than other circulating Tregs.

Libraries were prepared by immunoSEQ multiplex PCR; TCRdb keeps only in-frame clonotypes and omits some of them. In all, the sample yields around 2,200 clones. CDR1 and CDR2 (germline): LNHNV, YYDKDF (reference sequence). CDR3 length equals 16 residues. The coding DNA is unavailable. Synovial fluid was collected with matched peripheral blood from each patient with active arthritis. Synovial Tregs were as TSDR-demethylated as blood and healthy-donor Tregs. The receptor comes from a donor between 2 and 29 years old with juvenile idiopathic arthritis. This chain connects TRBV15 to TRBJ2-7; the TRBD1 assignment by TCRdb is unverifiable without DNA. Sequencing used Treg cells from the synovium. The CDR3 region is CATSPLRGTGVGEQYF.